The 12 T cell receptor beta chains below were found in one sample sequenced in a study of early T cells in non-severe SARS-CoV-2 infection. TCRdb analysed the 5' RACE reads with MiXCR anew, one entry per CDR3 protein. The data hold about 130,000 distinct CDR3 sequences, with more than 13% observed a single time. The sample comprised whole blood. These receptors were taken from an adult who was a healthcare worker with PCR-confirmed SARS-CoV-2 infection or an uninfected control (not recorded which).

The V call is TRBV6-2 or TRBV6-3, the J call TRBJ2-1, with 8 bases identical to TRBD1. V shed 6 bases and J 9 bases; nucleotides not matched to a gene: 7. The germline gives CDR1 MNHEY, CDR2 SVGEGT. This CDR3 comprises 13 residues. The CDR3 loop is CASRGQGAAEQFF. Written as DNA, the CDR3 is TGTGCCAGCAGAGGGCAGGGGGCCGCTGAGCAGTTCTTC.

The table lists this clonotype with a few counts. The chain links TRBV2 to TRBJ1-2, with a tentative D call TRBD1 (5 bases). V was trimmed by 11 bases and J by 4 bases, leaving 11 bases between them. Per the germline V gene, CDR1 is SNHLY and CDR2 is FYNNEI. The CDR3 totals 11 residues. This chain's CDR3 is CAARGLYGYTF. As DNA, the CDR3 is TGTGCCGCGAGGGGCCTCTATGGCTACACCTTC.

The rearrangement uses TRBV29-1 and TRBJ2-5; 12 bases fit TRBD2. V lost 6 bases, J lost 5 bases, and 4 bases stayed unmatched. This CDR3 is 13 amino acids long. Germline V gives CDR1 SQVTM, CDR2 ANQGSEA. The CDR3 DNA is TGCAGCGTCAGACTAGCGGGGGTGGAGACCCAGTACTTC. It encodes CSVRLAGVETQYF.

This clonotype was picked up many times. The chain employs TRBV12-3 or TRBV12-4 and TRBJ1-1; a weak D match, TRBD1 (6 bases). The CDR3 consists of 12 residues. V was clipped by 3 bases and J by 8 bases, with 10 bases between them. CDR3 DNA sequence: TGTGCCAGCAGTTTTGGGGGGGCGGAAGCTTTCTTT. This translates into CASSFGGAEAFF.

The chain carries TRBV18 and TRBJ1-1; D is ambiguous. This CDR3 spans 13 amino acids. CDR1 is KGHSH, CDR2 LQKENI, per germline. With 8 bases removed from V and 5 bases from J, the gap between germline ends came to 15 bases. CDR3 coding DNA: TGTGCCAGCAACGGCGAGGGCTGGACTGAAGCTTTCTTT. Translation gives CASNGEGWTEAFF.

This clonotype has more than one count but fewer than ten. This sequence joins TRBV2 and TRBJ1-2, with no clear D. The CDR3 covers 13 residues. Germline-derived CDR1 and CDR2 are SNHLY and FYNNEI. Trimming took off 6 bases at V and 1 base at J, with 9 bases between the two ends. The CDR3 spells CASSTDGNYGYTF. CDR3 sequence (DNA): TGTGCCAGCAGCACCGACGGTAACTATGGCTACACCTTC.

A few counts support this clonotype. The genes are TRBV20-1 and TRBJ2-1, with 12 positions matching TRBD2. Trimming cost V 6 bases and J 5 bases; bases outside gene matches: 5. Germline values: CDR1 DFQATT, CDR2 SNEGSKA (reference sequence). The CDR3 spans 14 residues. CDR3 loop: CSAGLAGINNEQFF. CDR3 sequence (DNA): TGCAGTGCCGGACTAGCGGGGATCAACAATGAGCAGTTCTTC.

This clonotype was picked up many times. CDR3 amino acids: CASSLVLSNREQYF. The CDR3 DNA reads as TGTGCCAGCAGCTTAGTATTGTCGAATCGGGAGCAGTACTTC. The chain is built from TRBV7-6 and TRBJ2-7; D not resolved. V was trimmed by 1 base and J by 7 bases, leaving 14 bases between them. This CDR3 spans 14 amino acids. The V gene's germline CDR1 is SGHVS and CDR2 FNYEAQ.

In this sample, this clonotype turned up a few times. V gene TRBV12-3 or TRBV12-4 combines with J gene TRBJ2-7; D uncertain. V lost 8 bases and J 3 bases, leaving 8 bases between the germline ends. The CDR3 runs 11 residues. The CDR3: CASGRNYEQYF. In DNA form, the CDR3 reads TGTGCCAGCGGGCGTAACTACGAGCAGTACTTC.

This clonotype was counted between two and nine times. V is TRBV28 and J is TRBJ1-1; 11 bases are a match to TRBD1. The CDR3 contains 13 residues. After removal of 4 bases from V and 8 bases from J, the junction contained 3 bases not matched to a gene. Germline CDR1 MDHEN, CDR2 SYDVKM. This chain's CDR3 is CASSSGQGEEAFF. CDR3 bases: TGTGCCAGCAGTTCGGGACAGGGGGAGGAAGCTTTCTTT.

This clonotype came up a few times. The rearrangement uses TRBV2 and TRBJ2-5, with 7 positions matching TRBD1. Trimming cost V 7 bases and J 4 bases; bases outside gene matches: 6. CDR1 and CDR2 (germline): SNHLY, FYNNEI. The CDR3 covers 13 residues. The CDR3 region is CASILQGTETQYF. Written as DNA, the CDR3 is TGTGCCAGCATCTTACAGGGGACAGAGACCCAGTACTTC.

This clonotype showed up many times. This chain uses TRBV28 with TRBJ1-6; D gene unclear. Germline CDR1 is MDHEN and CDR2 is SYDVKM. This CDR3 region has 16 residues. Trimming took off 1 base at V and 10 bases at J, with 17 bases between the two ends. CDR3 loop: CASSLSLWGIRSPLHF. DNA for the CDR3: TGTGCCAGCAGTTTATCCCTGTGGGGAATACGATCACCCCTCCACTTT.